Each of the 3 T cell receptor beta chains below was sequenced from the same sample in a study of cytomegalovirus exposure and HLA in healthy donors (dated by TCRdb to the late 2010s). Library preparation was by the immunoSEQ multiplex PCR assay. Not all clones reach the TCRdb copy of this immuneACCESS table, which keeps in-frame sequences only. Checked studies attribute under half of the gap to unresolved V genes and leave the rest unexplained. The sample profile shows 68,000 or so clones; 90% to 95% of them were found once. The ten largest clones take up about 3% of the sample. Sequenced sample: PBMCs. These receptors were taken from a young man in good health and CMV-seronegative.

This chain connects TRBV6-1 to TRBJ1-4, with a tentative D call TRBD1 (5 bases). V was clipped by 7 bases and J by 0 bases, with 12 bases between them. The CDR3 has 15 residues. Germline loops: CDR1 MNHNS, CDR2 SASEGT. The CDR3 DNA reads TGTGCCAGCACCCCCAGGGCCCCAACTAATGAAAAACTGTTTTTT. This translates into CASTPRAPTNEKLFF.

The J gene is TRBJ2-7, the V gene TRBV6-4; D remains ambiguous. V was pared by 3 bases and J by 4 bases, with 4 bases between. CDR1 MRHNA and CDR2 SNTAGT come from the germline V gene. The CDR3 consists of 11 residues. CDR3 sequence (DNA): TGTGCCAGCAGTGATTCTTACGAGCAGTACTTC. This codes for CASSDSYEQYF.

The chain couples TRBV27 to TRBJ2-1; TRBD1 might be the D (6 bases). Germline CDR1 is MNHEY and CDR2 is SMNVEV (reference sequence). This CDR3 has 14 residues. Trimming stripped 5 bases from V and 5 bases from J, with 13 bases between. The CDR3 sequence: CASSVYGTHNEQFF. The CDR3, as DNA: TGTGCCAGCAGTGTTTACGGGACACACAATGAGCAGTTCTTC.